What follows describes a single T cell receptor beta chain. Its antigen remains unknown. The source of the sample is a study of metastatic and nonmetastatic thyroid tumors. Study background: Malignant thyroid and benign thyroid patients provided blood and tumor or nodule tissue whose repertoires were compared.

As originally analysed: What underpinned the distant-metastasis classifier for papillary thyroid cancer was the set of CDR3 differences across clinicopathological groups. TCRdb re-analyzed the PCR reads using MiXCR. TCRdb assigned the V and J calls; the authors' analysis was not used. The sample contains some 7,400 clones, about 26% of which appear only once. The V end lost 0 bases, the J end lost 0 bases, and 9 bases lay between the germline ends. The germline V gene encodes CDR1 DFQATT and CDR2 SNEGSKA (reference sequence). There are 14 residues in the CDR3. All patients were treatment-naive before thyroid surgery. General observations from the study: Reportedly, malignant thyroid tumors had significantly higher TCR beta diversity than benign nodules, in blood and tumor.

The receptor's source is a male donor with papillary thyroid cancer or a benign thyroid nodule (not recorded which). Some clones in this sample may be carry-over from other donors' samples. The sequenced sample consisted of adjacent normal tissue. V usage is TRBV20-1 and J usage is TRBJ2-7; the D is unclear. The CDR3 loop reads CSARDRRISYEQYF. CDR3 in DNA: TGCAGTGCTAGAGATAGGCGGATCTCCTACGAGCAGTACTTC.